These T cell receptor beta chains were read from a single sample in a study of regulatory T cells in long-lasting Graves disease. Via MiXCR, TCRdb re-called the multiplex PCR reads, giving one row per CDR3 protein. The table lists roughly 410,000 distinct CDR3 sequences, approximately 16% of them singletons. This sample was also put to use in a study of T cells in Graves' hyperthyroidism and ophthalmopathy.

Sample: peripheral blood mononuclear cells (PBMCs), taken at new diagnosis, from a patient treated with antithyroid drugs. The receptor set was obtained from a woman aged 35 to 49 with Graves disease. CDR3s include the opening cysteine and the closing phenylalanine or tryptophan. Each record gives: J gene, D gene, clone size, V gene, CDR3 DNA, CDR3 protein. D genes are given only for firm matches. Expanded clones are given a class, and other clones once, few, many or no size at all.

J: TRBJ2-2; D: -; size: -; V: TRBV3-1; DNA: TGTGCCAGCAGCCATTCCGGGATTAAACCGGGGGAGCTGTTTTTT; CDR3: CASSHSGIKPGELFF
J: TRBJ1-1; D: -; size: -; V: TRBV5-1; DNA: TGCGCCAGCAGCCCGGGGACGGGATTTGAAGCTTTCTTT; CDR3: CASSPGTGFEAFF
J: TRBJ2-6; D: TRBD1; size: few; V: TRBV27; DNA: TGTGCCAGCACCCGGACAGGGGGTGGCTCTGGGGCCAACGTCCTGACTTTC; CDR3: CASTRTGGGSGANVLTF
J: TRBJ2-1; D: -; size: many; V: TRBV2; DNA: TGTGCCAGCAGTGTCCAGGGTTACAATGAGCAGTTCTTC; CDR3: CASSVQGYNEQFF
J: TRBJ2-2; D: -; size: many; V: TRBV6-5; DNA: TGTGCCAGCAGTTTCAGAGGGGGGAGTGGGGACACCGGGGAGCTGTTTTTT; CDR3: CASSFRGGSGDTGELFF
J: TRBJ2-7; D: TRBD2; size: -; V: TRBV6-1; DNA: TGTGCCAGCAGTAGGAGCGGGAGCGAGCAGTACTTC; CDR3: CASSRSGSEQYF
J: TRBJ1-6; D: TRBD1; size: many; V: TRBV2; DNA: TGTGCCAGCATCCAGGGGGCCTCCTATAATTCACCCCTCCACTTT; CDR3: CASIQGASYNSPLHF
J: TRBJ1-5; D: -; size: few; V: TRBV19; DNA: TGTGCCAGTAGTATAGATTCGGGGAGCAATCAGTCCCAGCATTTT; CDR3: CASSIDSGSNQSQHF
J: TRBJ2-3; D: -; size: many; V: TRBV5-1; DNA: TGCGCCAGCAGCTTGGGGGGAAAGACAGATACGCAGTATTTT; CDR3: CASSLGGKTDTQYF
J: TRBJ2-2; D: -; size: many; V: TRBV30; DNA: TGTGCCTGGAGATCCGCCGGGGAGCTGTTTTTT; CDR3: CAWRSAGELFF
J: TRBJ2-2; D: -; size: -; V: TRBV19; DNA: TGTGCCAGTAGTATACCCGAGCCCTCCGGGGAGCTGTTTTTT; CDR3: CASSIPEPSGELFF
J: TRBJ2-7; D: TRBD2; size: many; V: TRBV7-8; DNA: TGTGCCAGCAGCTTACCGGTAGCGGGAGTTATCTCCTACGAGCAGTACTTC; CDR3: CASSLPVAGVISYEQYF
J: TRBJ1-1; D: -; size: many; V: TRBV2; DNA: TGTGCCAGCAGTGAAATCGACAGGCATGCGAACACTGAAGCTTTCTTT; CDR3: CASSEIDRHANTEAFF
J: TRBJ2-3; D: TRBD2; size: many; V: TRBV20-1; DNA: TGCAGTGCTATAATCGCTAGCGGGGCTTCGACTGGCACAGATACGCAGTATTTT; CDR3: CSAIIASGASTGTDTQYF
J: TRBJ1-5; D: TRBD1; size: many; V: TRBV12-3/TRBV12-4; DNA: TGTGCCAGCAGTCCACGGACAGGGAGTCACAATCAGCCCCAGCATTTT; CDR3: CASSPRTGSHNQPQHF
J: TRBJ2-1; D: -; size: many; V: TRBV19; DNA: TGTGCCAGTAGGGGAGAGGGCCGCTACAATGAGCAGTTCTTC; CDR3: CASRGEGRYNEQFF
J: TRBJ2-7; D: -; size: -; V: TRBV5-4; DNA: TGTGCCAGCAGCTTGGATGCTAGTTTTCGCGAGCAGTACTTC; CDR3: CASSLDASFREQYF
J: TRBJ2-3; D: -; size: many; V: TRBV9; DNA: TGTGCCAGCAGCGTAGTGAGCACAGATACGCAGTATTTT; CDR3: CASSVVSTDTQYF
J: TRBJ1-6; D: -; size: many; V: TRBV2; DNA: TGTGCCAGCAGTGAAGAGACAGGCCGGAGGTCACCCCTCCACTTT; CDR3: CASSEETGRRSPLHF
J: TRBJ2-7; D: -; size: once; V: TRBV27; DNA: TGTGCCAGCAGCAGGACAGGCGGGGGTGGGGTGCGGGCCGAGCAGTACTTC; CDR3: CASSRTGGGGVRAEQYF
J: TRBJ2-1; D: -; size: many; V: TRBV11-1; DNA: TGTGCCGTGGGGAGAGGGAGGTTAGATGAGCAGTTCTTC; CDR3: CAVGRGRLDEQFF
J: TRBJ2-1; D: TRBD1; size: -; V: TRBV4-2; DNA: TGTGCCAGCAGCCGGACAGGGATTCGCTCCTACAATGAGCAGTTCTTC; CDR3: CASSRTGIRSYNEQFF
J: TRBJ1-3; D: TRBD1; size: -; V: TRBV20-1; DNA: TGCAGTGCTAGGGGGACAGGGGCCCCCTCTGGAAACACCATATATTTT; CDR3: CSARGTGAPSGNTIYF
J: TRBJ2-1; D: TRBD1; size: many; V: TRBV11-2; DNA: TGTGCCAGCAGCTTTGCCGGGACAGGGATCTACAATGAGCAGTTCTTC; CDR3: CASSFAGTGIYNEQFF
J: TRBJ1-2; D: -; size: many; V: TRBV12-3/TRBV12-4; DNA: TGTGCCAGCAGTTCAGGGGAATTAACTGGCGGCTACACCTTC; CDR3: CASSSGELTGGYTF
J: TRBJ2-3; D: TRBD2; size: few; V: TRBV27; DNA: TGTGCCAGCAGTTTATGGGCGGGAGGCTCAGATACGCAGTATTTT; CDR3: CASSLWAGGSDTQYF
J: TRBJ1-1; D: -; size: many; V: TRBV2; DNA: TGTGCCAGCCGGAGAACAGGGTTGGAAGCTTTCTTT; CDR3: CASRRTGLEAFF
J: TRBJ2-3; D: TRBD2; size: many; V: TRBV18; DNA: TGTGCCAGCTCACTCTCCCCTAGCGGGAGTACAGATACGCAGTATTTT; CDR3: CASSLSPSGSTDTQYF
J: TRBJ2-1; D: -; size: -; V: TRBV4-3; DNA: TGCGCCAGCAGCCAAGATACGACTAACTACAATGAGCAGTTCTTC; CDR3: CASSQDTTNYNEQFF
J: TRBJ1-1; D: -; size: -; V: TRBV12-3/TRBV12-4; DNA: TGTGCCAGCAGTTTAACTTGGGATAGAAACACTGAAGCTTTCTTT; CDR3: CASSLTWDRNTEAFF
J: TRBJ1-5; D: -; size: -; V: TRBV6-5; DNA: TGTGCCAGCAGTTACTCGGCCAGATTAGGGGGACTCTATAGCAATCAGCCCCAGCATTTT; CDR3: CASSYSARLGGLYSNQPQHF
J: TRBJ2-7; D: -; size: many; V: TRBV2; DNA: TGTGCCAGCAGTTTTAGAGCGGGTGAGCAGTACTTC; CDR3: CASSFRAGEQYF
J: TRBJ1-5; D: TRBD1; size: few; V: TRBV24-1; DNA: TGTGCCACCGGACAGGGGGCGCATCAGCCCCAGCATTTT; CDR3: CATGQGAHQPQHF
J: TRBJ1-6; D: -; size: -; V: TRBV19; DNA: TGTGCCTGGAGTGTAGAACGATGGAATTCACCCCTCCACTTT; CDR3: CAWSVERWNSPLHF
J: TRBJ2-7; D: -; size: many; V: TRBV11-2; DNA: TGTGCCAGCAGCATCTTCGGGGTAGCGGACTACGAGCAGTACTTC; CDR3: CASSIFGVADYEQYF
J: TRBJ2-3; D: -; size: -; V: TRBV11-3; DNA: TGTGCCAGCAGCCCCTCAAGGACCCTCACAGATACGCAGTATTTT; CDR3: CASSPSRTLTDTQYF